This paragraph covers one TCR beta chain sequence. What it binds is not known. A much bigger clone sits one base away, suggesting this may be a read error. The data derive from a study of tumor-infiltrating lymphocytes in primary liver carcinoma. Study-level background: Sample yields of productive TCRbeta reads, ranging from roughly 3.65 to 8 million, were similar across tissue types. Study-level findings and limits: Tumor samples exhibited a significantly greater top-250-clone fraction than blood samples (p = 0.039).

The authors took blood RNA from unsorted whole blood and also extracted germline DNA. With chronic HBV infection, the patients were also treatment-naive. Synthesis of TCR beta cDNA was carried out from around 500 ng total RNA with a constant-region primer. Slightly modified ARM-PCR served as the procedure for the TCR beta libraries. These libraries came from three rounds of nested multiplex PCR. TRBV1-TRBV30 forward primers and a C-beta reverse primer were used in the first two PCR rounds, which each ran for 10 cycles. One entry per CDR3 protein, called by TCRdb with MiXCR from the multiplex PCR reads. The sample records fewer than 400,000 distinct CDR3 sequences, 65% being singletons. V lost 6 bases and J 6 bases, leaving 18 bases between the germline ends. From germline, CDR1 is MNHNY and CDR2 SVGAGI (reference sequence). CDR3 length equals 15 residues.

The genes are TRBV6-6 and TRBJ1-5; D is perhaps TRBD1 (5 bases). The sequenced material came from peripheral blood. This clonotype was sampled from a man aged 35 to 55 with primary liver carcinoma and hepatitis B virus infection. The CDR3 region is CASSRTWGVGQPQHF. In DNA, the CDR3 is TGTGCCAGCAGCCGGACATGGGGTGTAGGTCAGCCCCAGCATTTT.